This section outlines one T cell receptor beta chain sequence together with its context. This specimen belongs to a study of blood T cell repertoires in COVID-19. V was pared by 6 bases and J by 5 bases, with 14 bases between. Germline V gene data show CDR1 as SGDLS and CDR2 as YYNGEE. The length of the CDR3 is 13 residues. Profiling relied on immunoSEQ multiplex PCR, and the TCRdb table lists in-frame clones only, not all of them. Here the sample spans tens of thousands of clones, 81% being singletons. The chain is built from TRBV9 and TRBJ1-1; D might be TRBD1 (6 bases). Source material: peripheral blood. This sequence originates from a man older than 75 with active or convalescent COVID-19. The CDR3 reads CASTRGAGTEAFF. The DNA for the CDR3 is TGTGCCAGCACCCGGGGGGCTGGGACTGAAGCTTTCTTT.